This section outlines one T cell receptor (beta chain) sequence together with its context. Its antigen remains unknown. The study drew donors from healthy Caucasian individuals in Russia aged about 6 to 90. The sample, approximately 10 milliliters of peripheral blood, was drawn from each donor. Germline loops: CDR1 MNHEY, CDR2 SMNVEV (reference sequence). This CDR3 region has 14 residues. Trimming removed 5 bases from V and 7 bases from J; junction bases left unmatched: 7. These data originate in a study of blood T cells in healthy people across ages. Study-wide background: Per every two T cells, about one barcoded beta molecule was captured by template switching.

With a J-beta primer mix and a sample-barcoded 5' primer, a second PCR ran about 7 to 12 cycles. TCRdb used MiXCR to reprocess the 5' RACE reads, holding one entry per CDR3 protein. Of about 640,000 distinct CDR3 sequences in the sample, approximately 59% are singletons; the top ten hold roughly 34%. Study-wide results and limits: Because donor CMV status was unknown, expanded clonotype changes were possibly confounded.

The sequence was obtained from a man aged 60 to 75 in good health. This chain links TRBV27 with TRBJ2-1; 8 nucleotides align to TRBD2. The material sequenced was blood. CDR3 bases: TGTGCCAGCAGTGTCCAGGGGACTAGAAATGAGCAGTTCTTC. This codes for CASSVQGTRNEQFF.